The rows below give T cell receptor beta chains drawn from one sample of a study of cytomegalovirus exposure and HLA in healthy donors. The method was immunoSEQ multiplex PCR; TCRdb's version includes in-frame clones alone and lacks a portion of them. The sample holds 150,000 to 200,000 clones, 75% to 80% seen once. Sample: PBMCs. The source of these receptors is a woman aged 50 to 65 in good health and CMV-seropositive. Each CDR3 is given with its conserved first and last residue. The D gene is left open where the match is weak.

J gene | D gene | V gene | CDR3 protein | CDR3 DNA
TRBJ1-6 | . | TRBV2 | CASNVRSSYNSPLHF | TGTGCCAGCAACGTCAGAAGCTCCTATAATTCACCCCTCCACTTT
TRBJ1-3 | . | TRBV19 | CASNKQGSGNTIYF | TGTGCCAGTAACAAACAGGGTTCTGGAAACACCATATATTTT
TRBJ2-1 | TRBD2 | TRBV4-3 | CASSVAGARANEQFF | TGCGCCAGCAGCGTAGCGGGGGCCCGAGCCAATGAGCAGTTCTTC
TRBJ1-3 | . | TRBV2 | CASSSTRGSGNTIYF | TGTGCCAGCAGTTCTACCAGGGGCTCTGGAAACACCATATATTTT
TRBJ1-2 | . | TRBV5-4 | CASTLTEPLINYGYTF | TGTGCCAGCACCCTGACAGAACCACTGATTAACTATGGCTACACCTTC
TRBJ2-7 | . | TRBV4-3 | CASSQEALTYEQYF | TGCGCCAGCAGCCAAGAAGCTCTTACCTACGAGCAGTACTTC
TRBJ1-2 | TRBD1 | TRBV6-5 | CASRRGGRGYGYTF | TGTGCCAGCAGAAGAGGGGGCAGGGGCTATGGCTACACCTTC
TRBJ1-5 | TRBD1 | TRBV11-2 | CASSLRQGAGQPQHF | TGTGCCAGCAGCTTAAGACAGGGGGCTGGTCAGCCCCAGCATTTT
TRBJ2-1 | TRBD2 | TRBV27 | CVRLAGDHNEQFF | TGTGTTCGACTAGCGGGAGACCACAATGAGCAGTTCTTC
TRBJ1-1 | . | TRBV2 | CASSEEAGGRPKAFF | TGTGCCAGCAGTGAAGAAGCAGGAGGTCGCCCCAAAGCTTTCTTT